This paragraph covers one T cell receptor beta chain sequence. Its antigen is currently unknown. The data originate from a study of T cell responses to AZD1222 COVID-19 vaccine. Data came from immunoSEQ multiplex PCR; TCRdb stores just in-frame clones and leaves some out. The sample has 200,000 to 250,000 clones, roughly 94% seen once. Study findings and constraints: Spike-specific TCR breadth rose after two AZD1222 doses, and depth rose as well. A mostly white British donor set with more females was recruited, and clonal diversity was possibly underestimated.

Germline loops: CDR1 LGHNA, CDR2 YNFKEQ. There are 16 residues in the CDR3. V lost 1 base to trimming and J lost 2 bases, with 12 bases between them. This sample comprised peripheral blood, obtained 28 days after the second dose of the MenACWY control vaccine. The TCR originated in an adult who received the MenACWY meningococcal vaccine as a control. The chain couples TRBV4-2 to TRBJ2-1; no clear D. CDR3 protein: CASSQVSTATYNEQFF. The CDR3 DNA reads TGTGCCAGCAGCCAAGTAAGCACCGCTACCTACAATGAGCAGTTCTTC.